These T cell receptor beta chains were read from a single sample in a study of blood T cell repertoires in COVID-19. Generated by immunoSEQ multiplex PCR, the TCRdb table keeps only in-frame clones and is missing some. The sample records fewer than 350,000 clones, around nine tenths being singletons. The sample taken for sequencing was peripheral blood. Receptors originate from a woman in her thirties with COVID-19, enrolled during active disease. Each CDR3 is given with its conserved first and last residue. D genes are given only for firm matches. Rows may omit the clone size; those that give it use once, few, many or a size class.

clone_size j_call v_call d_call cdr3_nt cdr3_aa
- TRBJ2-7 TRBV7-2 - TGTGCCAGCAGCTTAGCGTCCGAGCCCATGCCCTTATACGAGCAGTACTTC CASSLASEPMPLYEQYF
- TRBJ1-1 TRBV6-1 TRBD1 TGTGCCAGCAGTGAAAGGGACAGAAACACTGAAGCTTTCTTT CASSERDRNTEAFF
- TRBJ2-3 TRBV24-1 - TGTGCCACCAGTGATTTTAACGGACAGATGACAGATACGCAGTATTTT CATSDFNGQMTDTQYF
few TRBJ2-1 TRBV6-1 - TGTGCCAGCAGTGGCAGTCAGGGGAGCTCCTACAATGAGCAGTTCTTC CASSGSQGSSYNEQFF
- TRBJ2-2 TRBV30 - TGTGCCTGGAGCGTAGGGGTGACCCCAGTATTGTTCGGGGAGCTGTTTTTT CAWSVGVTPVLFGELFF
- TRBJ2-1 TRBV28 TRBD2 TGTGCCAGCAGTTTATCCAAAGCGGGAGGGTACAATGAGCAGTTCTTC CASSLSKAGGYNEQFF
- TRBJ2-2 TRBV7-2 - TGTGCCAGCAGCCCGCGTCTGGCGAACACCGGGGAGCTGTTTTTT CASSPRLANTGELFF
- TRBJ1-5 TRBV7-6 - TGTGCCAGCAGCTTAGGGGCATATAGTAGCAATCAGCCCCAGCATTTT CASSLGAYSSNQPQHF
- TRBJ2-5 TRBV19 - TGTGCCAGTAGTATTGAGCGCCTCCAAGGGACCCAGTACTTC CASSIERLQGTQYF
few TRBJ2-7 TRBV10-3 - TGTGCCATCAGTGACCGGGCAGGGGAAACTTGGTACGAGCAGTACTTC CAISDRAGETWYEQYF
once TRBJ2-1 TRBV5-1 - TGCGCCAGCAGCCGACCGGGACAACTTACCTACAATGAGCAGTTCTTC CASSRPGQLTYNEQFF
- TRBJ1-1 TRBV25-1 - TGTGCCAGCAGTGAACAGAACACTGAAGCTTTCTTT CASSEQNTEAFF
- TRBJ2-1 TRBV7-3 - TGTGCCAGCAGCTCAGTAGCGGAAGCCTACAATGAGCAGTTCTTC CASSSVAEAYNEQFF
- TRBJ1-2 TRBV2 TRBD1 TGTGCCAGCAGTGGGACAGGGGTTGGCTACACCTTC CASSGTGVGYTF
- TRBJ1-2 TRBV7-3 - TGTGCCAGCAGCTTACCTTCCGGGAACGGCTATGGCTACACCTTC CASSLPSGNGYGYTF
- TRBJ2-5 TRBV18 TRBD2 TGTGCCAGCTCAGGACTAGCGGGCCTACAAGAGACCCAGTACTTC CASSGLAGLQETQYF
- TRBJ2-7 TRBV3-1/TRBV3-2 - TGTGCCAGCAGCCAAGGCAGGGGATGGGAGCAGTACTTC CASSQGRGWEQYF
- TRBJ1-1 TRBV6-5 - TGTGCCAGCAGTCCCACAAACCTTCGAGCTTTCTTT CASSPTNLRAFF
- TRBJ1-2 TRBV6-6 TRBD1 TGTGCCAGCAGTCGTTCCGACAGGGGAATGAGTAACTATGGCTACACCTTC CASSRSDRGMSNYGYTF
- TRBJ1-5 TRBV28 TRBD1 TGTGCCAGCAGACCCGGGACAGTCGACAATCAGCCCCAGCATTTT CASRPGTVDNQPQHF